The clone carrying this T cell receptor (beta chain) was picked up one time. What it recognizes is unknown. The CDR3 extends over 12 amino acids. V was clipped by 0 bases and J by 7 bases, with 4 bases between them. Germline V gives CDR1 SGHKS, CDR2 YYEKEE (reference sequence). The PCR contained 60 Vbeta and 13 Jbeta primers. Using immunoSEQ multiplex PCR, the repertoire was profiled, and TCRdb retains in-frame clones only, with some absent. This table holds roughly 110,000 clones, roughly 70% found once. The data were obtained in a study of cytomegalovirus exposure and HLA in healthy donors. Study-wide results and caveats: From TCR beta sequences, most subjects' HLA-A and HLA-B alleles were reportedly predicted accurately. The majority of TCR sequences were rare, yet some public TCRs appeared in many donors.

This sequence was found in a man between 18 and 35 years old in good health and CMV-seropositive. The specimen was PBMCs. J is TRBJ2-2 and V is TRBV5-5; D gene unclear. In DNA form, the CDR3 reads TGTGCCAGCAGCTTGGACAGCGGGGAGCTGTTTTTT. Its protein is CASSLDSGELFF.